Given below is one T cell receptor (beta chain) in context. What it recognizes is unknown. The data are from a study of CD8 T cells in ankylosing spondylitis. Each TCR beta library was made by quantitative 5'-RACE that incorporated molecular barcodes. TCRdb reanalysed the 5' RACE reads using MiXCR and keeps one entry per CDR3 protein. The profile shows 150,000 to 200,000 distinct CDR3 sequences, around 32% of them singletons. CDR1 is SNHLY and CDR2 is FYNNEI in the germline V gene. The CDR3 has 14 residues. Trimming pared 4 bases from V and 7 bases from J, leaving 13 bases between. Whole-study findings and limits: The study identified a TCR beta motif of under ten highly homologous variants that appeared characteristic of ankylosing spondylitis blood. The authors reported significant enrichment of disease-linked clones in matched ankylosing spondylitis synovial fluid.

The chain recombines TRBV2 with TRBJ1-4; D remains unclear. The sequence was collected from a male donor with ankylosing spondylitis. Sequencing was carried out using synovial fluid, either unsorted or a sorted T cell fraction (not recorded which). CDR3 DNA: TGTGCCAGCAGTGCCAAAACCCTGGGTGAAAAACTGTTTTTT. Amino acids: CASSAKTLGEKLFF.